This T cell receptor (beta chain) emerged from a study of OX40 agonist ivuxolimab in advanced cancers. About the research overall: An agonistic anti-OX40 (CD134) antibody, ivuxolimab, was used to treat the patients. Prior therapy, whether anti-PD-1, anti-PD-L1 or anti-CTLA-4, was allowed, and 40% had some. Three dose-escalation patients had partial responses: one with hepatocellular carcinoma and two with cutaneous melanoma.

Germline trimming cut 5 bases from V and 7 bases from J; bases unmatched to any gene: 11. This CDR3 comprises 15 residues. Germline V gene sequence: CDR1 SNHLY, CDR2 FYNNEI. This clone was seen a few times. The data were produced by immunoSEQ multiplex PCR, yet TCRdb's version contains in-frame clones alone and is incomplete. The table shows some 100,000 clones, with approximately 90% occurring only once. Material: CD4+ or CD8+ T cells sorted from blood, obtained in a trial of the OX40 agonist ivuxolimab. The TCR sequence derives from an adult with an advanced solid tumor such as melanoma, head and neck, liver or kidney cancer. The rearrangement uses TRBV2 and TRBJ1-5; 7 nucleotides align to TRBD1. The CDR3 DNA sequence: TGTGCCAGCAGTAGACAGGGAGCGCCAGGGCAGCCCCAGCATTTT. Protein: CASSRQGAPGQPQHF.